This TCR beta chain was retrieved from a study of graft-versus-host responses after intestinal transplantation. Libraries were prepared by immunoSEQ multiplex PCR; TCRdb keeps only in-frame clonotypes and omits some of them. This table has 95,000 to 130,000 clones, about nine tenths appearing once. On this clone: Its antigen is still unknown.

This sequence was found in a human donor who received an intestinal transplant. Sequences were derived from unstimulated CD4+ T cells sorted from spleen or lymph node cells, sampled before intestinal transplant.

This CDR3 is CASSPDVAAYEQYF. The CDR3 DNA sequence: TGTGCCAGCAGCCCAGATGTAGCGGCCTACGAGCAGTACTTC. This chain links TRBV9 with TRBJ2-7; a possible D gene is TRBD2 (6 bases). The germline V and J ends were trimmed by 4 bases and 2 bases, with 13 bases remaining between them. Looked up from germline, CDR1 is SGDLS and CDR2 is YYNGEE. The CDR3 length is 14 residues.